The 9 T cell receptor beta chains in this list originate from one sample, sequenced in a study of blood T cell repertoires in COVID-19. Here immunoSEQ multiplex PCR was the method, and the copy in TCRdb shows in-frame clones only, minus some. The data contain around 130,000 clones, 84% of them singletons. Material for sequencing was peripheral blood. Receptors originate from a man in his sixties with acute or convalescent COVID-19.

This sequence joins TRBV5-1 and TRBJ2-1, with 7 bases matching TRBD2. The CDR3 is 16 amino acids. Per germline, CDR1 SGHRS and CDR2 YFSETQ. V lost 0 bases to trimming and J lost 5 bases; unmatched junction nucleotides: 8. For the CDR3, the DNA is TGCGCCAGCAGCTTGGAGACGGGAGGCGTGAACAATGAGCAGTTCTTC. Translated, it gives CASSLETGGVNNEQFF.

In its sample, this clone was seen a few times. This chain uses TRBV5-5 with TRBJ1-4; 9 bases line up with TRBD1. The CDR3 is 15 residues long. The V gene's germline CDR1 is SGHKS and CDR2 YYEKEE (reference sequence). The ends lost 0 bases at V and 7 bases at J; junction bases unmatched: 4. The CDR3 DNA reads as TGTGCCAGCAGCTTGGATATACAGGGGGCTGAAAAACTGTTTTTT. This encodes CASSLDIQGAEKLFF. Together with reference TRBV5-5 and TRBJ1-4, the CDR3 gives the full variable domain: DAGVTQSPTHLIKTRGQQVTLRCSPISGHKSVSWYQQVLGQGPQFIFQYYEKEERGRGNFPDRFSARQFPNYSSELNVNALLLGDSALYLCASSLDIQGAEKLFFGSGTQLSVL.

The rearrangement joins TRBV7-8 to TRBJ2-5; D remains unclear. The CDR3 covers 15 residues. V lost 5 bases and J 0 bases, leaving 13 bases between the germline ends. CDR1 and CDR2 (germline): SGHVS, FQNEAQ. The CDR3 coding sequence is TGTGCCAGCAGCCCTGTAGCCCGGTACCAAGAGACCCAGTACTTC. It encodes CASSPVARYQETQYF.

This clone was seen only once. The chain employs TRBV28 and TRBJ1-2, with D tentatively TRBD1 (6 bases). V was cut by 9 bases and J by 7 bases, with 18 bases left in between. This CDR3 is 13 amino acids long. Germline-derived CDR1 and CDR2 are MDHEN and SYDVKM. CDR3 coding DNA: TGTGCCAGTATAGGGGCGACAGGCGGTGGCTACACCTTC. Encoded protein: CASIGATGGGYTF.

This chain links TRBV13 with TRBJ2-7; D is unresolved. CDR1 is PRHDT, CDR2 FYEKMQ, per germline (reference sequence). The CDR3 loop spans 13 amino acids. V was shortened by 2 bases and J by 6 bases, with 11 bases between the two germline ends. The CDR3 bases are TGTGCCAGCAGCTTATTGCAGGTAGGCGAGCAGTACTTC. Its translation is CASSLLQVGEQYF.

J is TRBJ2-7 and V is TRBV5-8; a possible D gene is TRBD2 (6 bases). Germline V CDR1 and CDR2: SGHTS, YDEGEE. The germline V and J ends were trimmed by 6 bases and 3 bases, with 7 bases remaining between them. CDR3 length equals 11 residues. The CDR3 reads CASTGVYEQYF. The CDR3 DNA follows: TGTGCCAGCACGGGAGTCTACGAGCAGTACTTC.

The rearrangement joins TRBV29-1 to TRBJ1-2; 7 nucleotides line up with TRBD1. CDR3 length: 11 residues. The germline gives CDR1 SQVTM, CDR2 ANQGSEA. Germline trimming cut 5 bases from V and 8 bases from J; bases unmatched to any gene: 5. CDR3 sequence: CSVKTGDGYTF. For the CDR3, the DNA is TGCAGCGTTAAAACAGGGGACGGCTACACCTTC.

The V and J genes are TRBV27 and TRBJ2-3, with D perhaps matching TRBD2 (5 bases). The germline V gene encodes CDR1 MNHEY and CDR2 SMNVEV (reference sequence). Trimming shortened V by 7 bases and J by 1 base, and 12 bases separated the two germline ends. The CDR3 spans 14 residues. CDR3 DNA: TGTGCCAGCACCGAGATCGGGGGCACAGATACGCAGTATTTT. As protein: CASTEIGGTDTQYF.

The chain recombines TRBV5-6 with TRBJ1-1; D is uncertain. Trimming shortened V by 2 bases and J by 1 base, and 12 bases separated the two germline ends. Per the germline V gene, CDR1 is SGHDT and CDR2 is YYEEEE. This CDR3 is 15 amino acids long. For the CDR3, the DNA is TGTGCCAGCAGCTTCTTCCAGGTCGGGAACACTGAAGCTTTCTTT. Translated: CASSFFQVGNTEAFF.